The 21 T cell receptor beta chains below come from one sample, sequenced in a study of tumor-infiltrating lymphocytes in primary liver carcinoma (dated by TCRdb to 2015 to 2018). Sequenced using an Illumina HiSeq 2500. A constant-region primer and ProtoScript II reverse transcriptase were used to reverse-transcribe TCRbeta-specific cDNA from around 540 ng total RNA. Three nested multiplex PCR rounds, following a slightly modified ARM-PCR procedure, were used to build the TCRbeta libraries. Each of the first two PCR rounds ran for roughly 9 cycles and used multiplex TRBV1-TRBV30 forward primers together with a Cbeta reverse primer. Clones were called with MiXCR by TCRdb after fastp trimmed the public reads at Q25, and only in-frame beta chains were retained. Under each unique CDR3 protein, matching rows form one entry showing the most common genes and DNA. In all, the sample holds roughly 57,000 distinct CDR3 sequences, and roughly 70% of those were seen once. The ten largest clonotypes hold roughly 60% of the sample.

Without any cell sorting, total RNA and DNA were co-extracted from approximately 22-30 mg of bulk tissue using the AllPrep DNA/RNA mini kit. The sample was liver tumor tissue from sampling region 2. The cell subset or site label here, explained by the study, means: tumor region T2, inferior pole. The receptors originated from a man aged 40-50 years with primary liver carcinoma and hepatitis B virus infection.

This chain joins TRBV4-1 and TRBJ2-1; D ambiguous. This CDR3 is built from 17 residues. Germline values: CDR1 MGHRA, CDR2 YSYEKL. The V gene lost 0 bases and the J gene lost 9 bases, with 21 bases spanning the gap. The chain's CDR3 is CASSQDQARNPSREQFF. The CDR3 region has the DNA TGCGCCAGCAGCCAAGATCAAGCCAGGAACCCCTCTCGTGAGCAGTTCTTC.

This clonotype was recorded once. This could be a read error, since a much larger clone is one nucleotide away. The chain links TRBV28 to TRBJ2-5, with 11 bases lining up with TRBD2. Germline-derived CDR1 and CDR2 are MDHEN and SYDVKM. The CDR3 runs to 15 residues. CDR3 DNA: TGTGCCAGCAGTTTATTACTAGCGGGAGAAGAGAACCAGTACTTC. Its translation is CASSLLLAGEENQYF.

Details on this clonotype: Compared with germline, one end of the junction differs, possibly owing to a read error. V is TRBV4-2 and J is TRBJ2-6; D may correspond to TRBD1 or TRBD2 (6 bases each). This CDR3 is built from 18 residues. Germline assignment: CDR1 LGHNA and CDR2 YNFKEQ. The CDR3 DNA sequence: TGTGCCAGCAGCCAAGCTGCGACAAGGGGGGCTGGGGCCATCGTCCTGACTTTC. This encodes CASSQAATRGAGAIVLTF.

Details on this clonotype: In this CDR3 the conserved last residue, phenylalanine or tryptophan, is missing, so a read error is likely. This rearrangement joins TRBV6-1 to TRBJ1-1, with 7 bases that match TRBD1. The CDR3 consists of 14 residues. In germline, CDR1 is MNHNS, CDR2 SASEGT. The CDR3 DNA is TGTGCCAGCAGGACGGGACAGACGAACATTGAAGCTTTCTCT. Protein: CASRTGQTNIEAFS.

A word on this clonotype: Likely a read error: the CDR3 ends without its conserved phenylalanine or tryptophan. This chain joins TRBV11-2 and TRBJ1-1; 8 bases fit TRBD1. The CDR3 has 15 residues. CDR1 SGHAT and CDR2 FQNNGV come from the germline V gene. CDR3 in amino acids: CASSPTTGADTEAFY. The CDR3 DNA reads TGTGCCAGCAGCCCCACGACAGGGGCCGACACCGAAGCTTTCTAT.

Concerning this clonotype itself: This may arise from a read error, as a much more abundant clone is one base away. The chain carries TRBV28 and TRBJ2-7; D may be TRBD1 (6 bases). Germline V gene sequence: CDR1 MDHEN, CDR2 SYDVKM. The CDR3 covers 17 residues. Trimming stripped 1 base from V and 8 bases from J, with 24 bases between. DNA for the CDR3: TGTGCCAGCAGTTTATTGGCCCCAGGGGAAGAAAAGTGCAAGCAGTACTTC. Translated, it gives CASSLLAPGEEKCKQYF.

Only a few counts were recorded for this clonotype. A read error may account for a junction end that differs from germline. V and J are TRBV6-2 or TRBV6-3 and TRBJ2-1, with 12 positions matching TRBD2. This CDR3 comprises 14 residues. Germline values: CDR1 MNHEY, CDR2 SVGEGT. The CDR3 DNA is TGTACCAGCAGTTACCGGACTAGCGGGGAGGAGCAGTTCTTC. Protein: CTSSYRTSGEEQFF.

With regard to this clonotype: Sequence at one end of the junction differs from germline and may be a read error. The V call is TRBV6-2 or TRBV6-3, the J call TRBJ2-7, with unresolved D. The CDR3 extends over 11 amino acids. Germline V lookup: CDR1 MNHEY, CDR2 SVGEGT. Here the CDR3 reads CASTYNHKQYF. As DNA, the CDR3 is TGTGCCAGCACTTACAACCACAAGCAGTACTTC.

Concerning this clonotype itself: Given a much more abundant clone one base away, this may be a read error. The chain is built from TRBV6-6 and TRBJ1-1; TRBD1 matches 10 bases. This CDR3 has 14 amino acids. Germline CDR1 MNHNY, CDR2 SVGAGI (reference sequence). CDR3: CTSSGTGVRTEAFF. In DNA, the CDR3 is TGTACCAGCAGTGGGACAGGGGTAAGGACTGAAGCTTTCTTT.

CDR3 coding DNA: TGTGCCAGTTGGCAGGTGGACGAGGATACGCAGTATTTT. Protein sequence: CASWQVDEDTQYF. The chain employs TRBV7-8 and TRBJ2-3; no definite D call. The CDR3 is 13 amino acids. Germline values: CDR1 SGHVS, CDR2 FQNEAQ. The V end was cut by 9 bases, the J end by 6 bases, with 16 bases between. Supplemented by reference TRBV7-8 and TRBJ2-3, the full variable domain reads GAGVSQSPRYKVAKRGQDVALRCDPISGHVSLFWYQQALGQGPEFLTYFQNEAQLDKSGLPSDRFFAERPEGSVSTLKIQRTQQEDSAVYLCASWQVDEDTQYFGPGTRLTVL.

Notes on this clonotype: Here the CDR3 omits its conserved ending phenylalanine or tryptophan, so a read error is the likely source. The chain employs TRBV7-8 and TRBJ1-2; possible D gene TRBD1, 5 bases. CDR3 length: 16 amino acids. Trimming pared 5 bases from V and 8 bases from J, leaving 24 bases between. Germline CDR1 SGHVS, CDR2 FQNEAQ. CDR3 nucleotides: TGTGCCAGCAGCCTCGAAGTGGGGCAGGGTCTAAGAGGCTACACCGTC. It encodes CASSLEVGQGLRGYTV.

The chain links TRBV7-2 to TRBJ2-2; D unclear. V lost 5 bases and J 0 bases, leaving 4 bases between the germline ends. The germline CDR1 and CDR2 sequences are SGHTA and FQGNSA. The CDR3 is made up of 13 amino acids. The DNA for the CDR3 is TGTGCCAGCAGCACGCCGAACACCGGGGAGCTGTTTTTT. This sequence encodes CASSTPNTGELFF.

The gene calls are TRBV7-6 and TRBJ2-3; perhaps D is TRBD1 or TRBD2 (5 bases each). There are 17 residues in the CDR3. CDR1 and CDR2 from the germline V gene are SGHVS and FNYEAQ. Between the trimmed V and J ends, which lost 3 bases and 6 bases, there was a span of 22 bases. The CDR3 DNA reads TGTGCCAGCAGCTTCACGTCCGGGGACCTGGTTCTGGATACGCAGTATTTT. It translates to CASSFTSGDLVLDTQYF.

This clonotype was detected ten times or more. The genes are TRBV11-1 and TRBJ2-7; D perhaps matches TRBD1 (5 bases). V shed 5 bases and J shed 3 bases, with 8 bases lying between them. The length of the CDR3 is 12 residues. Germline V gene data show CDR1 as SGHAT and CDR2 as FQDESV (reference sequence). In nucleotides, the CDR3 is TGTGCCAGCAGCCCAGACAGCTACGAGCAGTACTTC. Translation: CASSPDSYEQYF.

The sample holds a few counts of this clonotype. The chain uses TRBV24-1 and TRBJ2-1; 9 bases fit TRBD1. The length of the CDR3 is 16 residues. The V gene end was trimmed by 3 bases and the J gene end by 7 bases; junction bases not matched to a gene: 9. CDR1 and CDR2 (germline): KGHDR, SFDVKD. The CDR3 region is CATSDPGTGLTNEQFF. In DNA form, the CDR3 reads TGTGCCACCAGTGATCCCGGGACAGGGTTAACGAATGAGCAGTTCTTC.

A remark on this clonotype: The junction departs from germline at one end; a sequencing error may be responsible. The CDR3, as DNA: TGTGCCAGCAGCTGCGGGACTAGCGGGAACCAACGTCCCTACAAGCAGTACTTC. Translated: CASSCGTSGNQRPYKQYF. The chain couples TRBV7-9 to TRBJ2-7; TRBD2 aligns across 13 bases. Germline CDR1 SEHNR, CDR2 FQNEAQ (reference sequence). The CDR3 loop spans 18 amino acids.

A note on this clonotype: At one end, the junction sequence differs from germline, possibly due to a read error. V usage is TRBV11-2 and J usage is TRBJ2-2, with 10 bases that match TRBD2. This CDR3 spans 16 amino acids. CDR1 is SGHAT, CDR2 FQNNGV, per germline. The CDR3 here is CAGSRTSGVKTGELFF. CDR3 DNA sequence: TGTGCCGGCAGCCGTACTAGCGGGGTAAAGACTGGGGAGCTGTTTTTT. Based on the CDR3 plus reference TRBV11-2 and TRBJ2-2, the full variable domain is EAGVAQSPRYKIIEKRQSVAFWCNPISGHATLYWYQQILGQGPKLLIQFQNNGVVDDSQLPKDRFSAERLKGVDSTLKIQPAKLEDSAVYLCAGSRTSGVKTGELFFGEGSRLTVL.

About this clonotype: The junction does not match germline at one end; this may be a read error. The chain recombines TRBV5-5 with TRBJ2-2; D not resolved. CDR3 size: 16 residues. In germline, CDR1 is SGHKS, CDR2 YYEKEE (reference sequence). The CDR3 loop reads CASSWCGCGRSGELFF. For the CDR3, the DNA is TGTGCCAGCAGCTGGTGTGGGTGCGGACGGTCCGGAGAGCTGTTTTTT.

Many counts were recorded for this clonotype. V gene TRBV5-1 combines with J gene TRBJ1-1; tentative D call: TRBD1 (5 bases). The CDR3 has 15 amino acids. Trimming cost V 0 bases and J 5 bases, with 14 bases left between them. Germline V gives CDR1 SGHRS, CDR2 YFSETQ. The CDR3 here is CASSLAGGAMTEAFF. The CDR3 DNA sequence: TGCGCCAGCAGCTTGGCCGGAGGGGCAATGACTGAAGCTTTCTTT.

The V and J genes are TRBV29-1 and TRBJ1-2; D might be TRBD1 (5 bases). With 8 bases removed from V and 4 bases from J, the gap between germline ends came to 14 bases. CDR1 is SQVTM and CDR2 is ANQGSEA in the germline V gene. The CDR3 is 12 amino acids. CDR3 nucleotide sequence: TGCAGCACCCGGGACTACAGCTATGGCTACACCTTC. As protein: CSTRDYSYGYTF. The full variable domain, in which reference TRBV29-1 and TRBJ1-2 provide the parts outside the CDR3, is SAVISQKPSRDICQRGTSLTIQCQVDSQVTMMFWYRQQPGQSLTLIATANQGSEATYESGFVIDKFPISRPNLTFSTLTVSNMSPEDSSIYLCSTRDYSYGYTFGSGTRLTVV.

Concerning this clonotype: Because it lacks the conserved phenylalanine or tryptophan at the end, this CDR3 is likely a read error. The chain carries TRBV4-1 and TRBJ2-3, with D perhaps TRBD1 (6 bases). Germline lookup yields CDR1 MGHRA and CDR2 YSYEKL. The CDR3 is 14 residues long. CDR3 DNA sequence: TGCGCCAGCAGCCAAGTCACAAGGGGGAATACACAGTATCTT. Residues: CASSQVTRGNTQYL.